What follows is one TCR beta chain and its context. This sample stems from a study of regulatory T cells in long-lasting Graves disease. CDR1 and CDR2 from the germline V gene are KGHDR and SFDVKD. V was cut by 3 bases and J by 7 bases, with 6 bases left in between. CDR3 length: 12 amino acids. Relying on iRepertoire HTBI primers and Arm-PCR of CDR3 regions, the team built TCR beta libraries. In the study's own analysis: Among the samples, under 70 TRBV and 12 to 15 TRBJ segments were identified. TCRdb used MiXCR to reprocess the multiplex PCR reads, holding one entry per CDR3 protein. For this entry, the V and J calls and clone size follow TCRdb and not the study's own pipeline. Of 450,000 or so distinct CDR3 sequences listed, roughly 23% are singletons. As for time point: persistent/refractory GD, antithyroid drugs over 5 years with positive TRAb. PBMCs provided the RNA from which the TCR library was made.

The clonotype originates from a female donor with Graves disease. The chain recombines TRBV24-1 with TRBJ2-1; no firm D call. The sample in question was peripheral blood mononuclear cells (PBMCs), obtained when the disease was refractory, from a patient treated with antithyroid drugs. The CDR3 nucleotides read TGTGCCACCAGTGATCCCGGGAATGAGCAGTTCTTC. Translated: CATSDPGNEQFF.